The rows below give T cell receptor beta chains drawn from one sample of a study of neurological immune-mediated disorders. TCRdb fed the 5' RACE reads into MiXCR, producing one record per CDR3 protein. Of 39,000 or so distinct CDR3 sequences in the sample, around 5% were seen once. The sample taken for sequencing was CD4+ T cells from blood. The receptors derive from a man aged 18 to 29 in good health. The CDR3 runs from the conserved cysteine through the conserved F or W. The D gene is left open where the match is weak. Only some rows state a clone size, as once, few, many or a class for expanded clones.

v_call	j_call	d_call	clone_size	cdr3_aa	cdr3_nt
TRBV20-1	TRBJ2-1	-	many	CSASFSRLYNEQFF	TGCAGTGCTAGTTTTAGTCGACTTTACAATGAGCAGTTCTTC
TRBV24-1	TRBJ2-3	TRBD1	many	CATSEREPTGVITDTQYF	TGTGCCACCAGTGAGCGCGAACCGACAGGGGTCATCACAGATACGCAGTATTTT
TRBV5-1	TRBJ1-2	TRBD1	many	CASTSGTGIGYGYTF	TGCGCCAGCACCTCCGGGACAGGGATTGGCTATGGCTACACCTTC
TRBV5-1	TRBJ2-3	-	many	CASRPSTDTQYF	TGCGCCAGCAGACCTAGCACAGATACGCAGTATTTT
TRBV5-8	TRBJ2-7	TRBD1	many	CASSFTRDSEQYF	TGTGCCAGCAGCTTTACCCGGGACAGCGAGCAGTACTTC
TRBV5-5	TRBJ1-1	-	many	CASSRALNTEAFF	TGTGCCAGCAGTAGGGCCCTGAACACTGAAGCTTTCTTT
TRBV30	TRBJ1-2	-	many	CAWSVVRSGTGYTF	TGTGCCTGGAGTGTGGTAAGGTCAGGGACTGGCTACACCTTC
TRBV6-2/TRBV6-3	TRBJ1-5	-	many	CASSYSLSNQPQHF	TGTGCCAGCAGCTACTCGCTCAGCAATCAGCCCCAGCATTTT
TRBV6-2/TRBV6-3	TRBJ1-1	TRBD1	few	CASSRQGRGAFF	TGTGCCAGCAGTAGACAGGGGCGAGGGGCTTTCTTT
TRBV10-1	TRBJ1-5	-	many	CASRERESNQPQHF	TGCGCCAGCAGGGAGAGGGAAAGCAATCAGCCCCAGCATTTT
TRBV29-1	TRBJ2-1	-	many	CSVVRESYNEQFF	TGCAGCGTTGTTAGGGAGTCATACAATGAGCAGTTCTTC
TRBV29-1	TRBJ1-2	-	many	CRVSGVTHGYTF	TGCAGGGTATCGGGTGTGACCCATGGCTACACCTTC
TRBV3-1	TRBJ1-5	-	many	CASSQDLAQPQHF	TGTGCCAGCAGCCAAGATTTAGCTCAGCCCCAGCATTTT
TRBV6-5	TRBJ2-3	TRBD1	-	CASGRQGRSTDTQYF	TGTGCCAGCGGGCGACAGGGGCGTAGCACAGATACGCAGTATTTT
TRBV20-1	TRBJ1-2	-	many	CSAEPDGYTF	TGCAGTGCCGAACCGGATGGCTACACCTTC
TRBV9	TRBJ1-3	TRBD1	many	CASSANRGDSGNTIYF	TGTGCCAGCAGCGCCAACAGGGGGGACTCTGGAAACACCATATATTTT
TRBV18	TRBJ2-1	-	-	CASSGGVFSYNEQFF	TGTGCCAGCTCAGGAGGGGTTTTCTCCTACAATGAGCAGTTCTTC
TRBV20-1	TRBJ2-1	TRBD2	many	CSVEETSGGDEQFF	TGCAGCGTTGAAGAGACTAGCGGGGGGGATGAGCAGTTCTTC
TRBV5-5	TRBJ2-7	TRBD1	many	CASSKQDRANEQYF	TGTGCCAGCAGCAAGCAGGACAGGGCCAACGAGCAGTACTTC
TRBV7-3	TRBJ2-1	TRBD2	many	CASSPKERGGNNEQFF	TGTGCCAGCAGCCCCAAGGAGCGGGGGGGAAACAATGAGCAGTTCTTC
TRBV20-1	TRBJ1-1	-	many	CSASPPNQGGGTEAFF	TGCAGTGCTAGCCCTCCCAATCAAGGGGGTGGCACTGAAGCTTTCTTT
TRBV6-1	TRBJ2-1	TRBD1	many	CASSKQQGSSYNEQFF	TGTGCCAGCAGTAAGCAACAGGGGAGCTCCTACAATGAGCAGTTCTTC
TRBV2	TRBJ2-2	TRBD1	few	CARGQGANTGELFF	TGTGCCAGAGGACAGGGGGCGAACACCGGGGAGCTGTTTTTT
TRBV5-6	TRBJ1-1	-	-	CASSQWGLLEAFF	TGTGCCAGCAGCCAGTGGGGACTACTTGAAGCTTTCTTT
TRBV29-1	TRBJ1-1	-	medium-sized	CSVDPGGGTEAFF	TGCAGCGTTGACCCGGGCGGAGGCACTGAAGCTTTCTTT
TRBV5-1	TRBJ2-5	TRBD1	many	CASSPGTGQETQYF	TGCGCCAGCAGCCCCGGGACAGGGCAAGAGACCCAGTACTTC
TRBV20-1	TRBJ2-1	TRBD1	many	CSASLGVTGGDEQFF	TGCAGTGCTAGCTTAGGAGTCACAGGGGGCGATGAGCAGTTCTTC
TRBV5-1	TRBJ2-1	-	many	CASSLLEFHNEQFF	TGCGCCAGCAGCCTACTAGAATTTCACAATGAGCAGTTCTTC
TRBV27	TRBJ2-1	TRBD2	many	CASSSTPGLAGDEQFF	TGTGCCAGCAGTTCCACCCCAGGACTAGCGGGGGATGAGCAGTTCTTC
TRBV7-2	TRBJ2-3	TRBD2	many	CASSPTGTSGGTQYF	TGTGCCAGCAGCCCGACCGGGACTAGCGGGGGTACGCAGTATTTT
TRBV27	TRBJ1-1	TRBD1	many	CASSPQQGWMNTEAFF	TGTGCCAGCAGTCCCCAACAGGGGTGGATGAACACTGAAGCTTTCTTT
TRBV5-1	TRBJ1-1	-	many	CASSLMTANTEAFF	TGCGCCAGCAGCTTGATGACAGCGAACACTGAAGCTTTCTTT
TRBV5-1	TRBJ1-6	TRBD1	many	CASSTTGGSPLHF	TGCGCCAGCAGCACGACAGGGGGTTCACCCCTCCACTTT
TRBV6-5	TRBJ2-5	-	many	CASSSGPFQETQYF	TGTGCCAGCAGTTCAGGACCGTTTCAAGAGACCCAGTACTTC
TRBV7-3	TRBJ2-1	-	many	CASSSSADRHNEQFF	TGTGCCAGCAGCTCTTCAGCGGATCGTCACAATGAGCAGTTCTTC
TRBV18	TRBJ1-2	TRBD1	few	CASSPTDRVGGYTF	TGTGCCAGCTCACCAACGGACAGGGTGGGAGGCTACACCTTC
TRBV12-3/TRBV12-4	TRBJ1-3	-	many	CASSLDPRITGNTIYF	TGTGCCAGCAGTTTAGACCCGCGGATAACTGGAAACACCATATATTTT
TRBV20-1	TRBJ2-7	TRBD2	many	CSARDSVGTSGGLEQYF	TGCAGTGCTAGAGATAGTGTCGGGACTAGCGGGGGACTCGAGCAGTACTTC
TRBV20-1	TRBJ1-2	-	many	CSARGRANYGYTF	TGCAGTGCTAGGGGCAGGGCTAACTATGGCTACACCTTC